These 22 T cell receptor beta chains were sequenced from one sample in a study of blood T cells in healthy people across ages. Next came a second PCR, run for about 6 to 12 cycles, which used a sample-barcoded 5' primer along with a J-beta primer mix. Each CDR3 protein gets one entry after TCRdb re-called the 5' RACE reads with MiXCR. The sample holds around 940,000 distinct CDR3 sequences, just over 50% seen once. The sample consisted of blood. These receptors all come from a woman in her sixties in good health.

This chain uses TRBV21-1 with TRBJ2-7; the D call in the table, TRBD2, was not verified against the DNA. TRBV21-1 is a recognized pseudogene. This CDR3 comprises 16 residues. The CDR3 is CASRKRAGREPYEQYF. DNA of the CDR3: TGTGCCAGCAGAAAAAGGGCCGGGCGGGAGCCCTACGAGCAGTACTTC.

This clonotype was seen a few times. The chain carries TRBV20-1 and TRBJ1-2; no reliable D call. This CDR3 is built from 13 residues. V dropped 0 bases and J dropped 2 bases, with 7 bases sitting between them. CDR1 and CDR2 from the germline V gene are DFQATT and SNEGSKA (reference sequence). The CDR3 sequence is CSAREPNNYGYTF. As DNA, the CDR3 is TGCAGTGCTAGAGAACCTAACAACTATGGCTACACCTTC.

The chain carries TRBV3-1 and TRBJ2-2; no reliable D call. CDR1 and CDR2 from the germline V gene are LGHDT and YNNKEL (reference sequence). The CDR3 totals 13 residues. Between the trimmed V and J ends, which lost 3 bases and 7 bases, there was a span of 9 bases. The CDR3, as DNA: TGTGCCAGCAGCCACAGCAGTGTCGGGGAGCTGTTTTTT. It specifies CASSHSSVGELFF.

This sequence joins TRBV7-2 and TRBJ1-3, with D uncertain. The CDR3 runs to 11 residues. V dropped 4 bases and J dropped 8 bases, with 6 bases sitting between them. The germline V gene has CDR1 SGHTA and CDR2 FQGNSA. CDR3 nucleotide sequence: TGTGCCAGCAGCTCGCGGTACACCATATATTTT. It codes for CASSSRYTIYF.

This chain links TRBV6-5 with TRBJ2-7, with 7 bases fitting TRBD2. The germline V gene has CDR1 MNHEY and CDR2 SVGAGI. Losses at the gene ends were 0 bases for V and 2 bases for J; bases not matched to a gene: 7. The CDR3 is 16 amino acids. In DNA, the CDR3 is TGTGCCAGCAGTTACTCCCCGGCGACTAGCCCCTACGAGCAGTACTTC. Its protein product is CASSYSPATSPYEQYF.

V is TRBV4-2 and J is TRBJ2-7; D may be TRBD2 (5 bases). Germline loops: CDR1 LGHNA, CDR2 YNFKEQ. V was cut by 0 bases and J by 2 bases, with 11 bases left in between. The CDR3 covers 15 residues. The chain's CDR3 is CASSQDKEGPYEQYF. The DNA for the CDR3 is TGTGCCAGCAGCCAAGATAAAGAGGGCCCCTACGAGCAGTACTTC.

This clonotype has more than one count but fewer than ten. This chain links TRBV28 with TRBJ2-3, with TRBD1 matching over 7 bases. The CDR3 is made up of 14 amino acids. V trimming: 4 bases; J trimming: 7 bases; junction bases outside the gene matches: 8. The germline V gene encodes CDR1 MDHEN and CDR2 SYDVKM. The CDR3 sequence is CASSSRTGLHTQYF. The CDR3 DNA is TGTGCCAGCAGTTCCCGGACAGGACTTCATACGCAGTATTTT.

The chain links TRBV3-1 to TRBJ2-5; 9 bases line up with TRBD2. CDR1 LGHDT and CDR2 YNNKEL come from the germline V gene (reference sequence). This CDR3 is 16 amino acids long. The J segment lost 11 bases and the V segment lost 4 bases, leaving 17 bases of the junction unmatched. The CDR3, as DNA: TGTGCCAGCAGCCCCCAAGGGGCTAGCGGGACCTACGAACAGTACTTC. This encodes CASSPQGASGTYEQYF.

The chain has TRBV30 and TRBJ1-1; 7 bases map to TRBD1. Per germline, CDR1 GTSNPN and CDR2 SVGIG (reference sequence). V shed 4 bases, J shed 4 bases, and the junction held 15 bases outside the gene matches. CDR3 length: 16 residues. CDR3 residues: CAWTYPQGEQATEAFF. As DNA, the CDR3 is TGTGCCTGGACCTACCCTCAGGGGGAACAGGCCACTGAAGCTTTCTTT.

J is TRBJ2-3 and V is TRBV5-1; 8 bases are a match to TRBD2. The CDR3 is made up of 15 amino acids. V trimming: 4 bases; J trimming: 2 bases; junction bases outside the gene matches: 6. The germline V gene has CDR1 SGHRS and CDR2 YFSETQ. For the CDR3, the DNA is TGCGCCAGCAGCATTAGCGGGATGATCACAGATACGCAGTATTTT. It yields the protein CASSISGMITDTQYF.

CDR3 coding DNA: TGTGCCAGCAGAGACAGGGGGCCGGAGACCAATCAGCCCCAGCATTTT. Encoded protein: CASRDRGPETNQPQHF. The chain has TRBV6-1 and TRBJ1-5; the match to TRBD1 covers 10 bases. V was pared by 6 bases and J by 3 bases, with 8 bases of the junction left unmatched. This CDR3 comprises 16 residues. Per germline, CDR1 MNHNS and CDR2 SASEGT.

Ten or more counts support this clonotype. The chain recombines TRBV28 with TRBJ2-7; D gene unclear. Between the trimmed V and J ends, which lost 6 bases and 1 base, there was a span of 25 bases. In germline, CDR1 is MDHEN, CDR2 SYDVKM. The CDR3 consists of 18 residues. The CDR3 region has the DNA TGTGCCAGCAGCCAAACCATCCCCCTGGACGGACCTTCCTACGAGCAGTACTTC. This gives the protein CASSQTIPLDGPSYEQYF.

The V and J genes are TRBV24-1 and TRBJ2-1; a weak D match, TRBD1 (6 bases). CDR1 and CDR2 (germline): KGHDR, SFDVKD. The CDR3 has 16 residues. Between the trimmed V and J ends, which lost 2 bases and 2 bases, there was a span of 12 bases. In nucleotides, the CDR3 is TGTGCCACCAGTGATTCGGGACACTGGACCTACAATGAGCAGTTCTTC. Translated: CATSDSGHWTYNEQFF.

In its sample, this clonotype was seen a few times. V gene TRBV6-2 or TRBV6-3 combines with J gene TRBJ1-5, with D unresolved. The germline V gene encodes CDR1 MNHEY and CDR2 SVGEGT. The CDR3 consists of 13 residues. Deletions cut 5 bases from V and 7 bases from J, with 12 bases between. This CDR3 reads CASSRSEDQPQHF. DNA for the CDR3: TGTGCCAGCAGTCGCTCGGAAGACCAGCCCCAGCATTTT.

The rearrangement uses TRBV6-2 or TRBV6-3 and TRBJ2-1; D is unclear. The CDR3 loop spans 14 amino acids. Germline V gene sequence: CDR1 MNHEY, CDR2 SVGEGT. Trimming stripped 7 bases from V and 7 bases from J, with 17 bases between. As DNA, the CDR3 is TGTGCCAGCATGAGAGGAGAAGTTCGGAATGAGCAGTTCTTC. Its translation is CASMRGEVRNEQFF.

This chain joins TRBV7-9 and TRBJ1-6; D unclear. CDR1 is SEHNR and CDR2 is FQNEAQ in the germline V gene (reference sequence). The germline V and J ends were trimmed by 3 bases and 9 bases, with 12 bases remaining between them. The CDR3 totals 14 residues. DNA for the CDR3: TGTGCCAGCAGCTTCGAGGGCGTTCGTTCACCCCTCCACTTT. This gives the protein CASSFEGVRSPLHF.

This clonotype was seen more than once but under ten times. The CDR3 region has the DNA TGTGCCAGCAGCCCGGACAGGGGGCAGAAGTACTTC. It translates to CASSPDRGQKYF. This sequence joins TRBV7-2 and TRBJ2-7; 11 nucleotides align to TRBD1. From germline, CDR1 is SGHTA and CDR2 FQGNSA. V was pared by 5 bases and J by 11 bases, with 5 bases of the junction left unmatched. The CDR3 sequence is 12 residues long.

V gene TRBV4-1 combines with J gene TRBJ1-5; D gene ambiguous. The CDR3 loop spans 15 amino acids. V lost 4 bases and J 6 bases, leaving 16 bases between the germline ends. Germline V gene data show CDR1 as MGHRA and CDR2 as YSYEKL. The CDR3 protein is CASSRSLGRGQPQHF. In DNA, the CDR3 is TGCGCCAGCAGCCGCTCGTTAGGAAGAGGTCAGCCCCAGCATTTT.

The chain carries TRBV28 and TRBJ2-7; 7 bases are shared with TRBD2. Near its end, the DNA agrees better with TRBJ2-5, so the J call may be wrong. Germline CDR1 reads MDHEN; CDR2 reads SYDVKM. CDR3 length: 18 residues. The CDR3 protein is CASSLFSPGRAGRKTQYF. In nucleotides, the CDR3 is TGTGCCAGCAGTTTATTCTCCCCTGGACGAGCGGGACGGAAGACCCAGTACTTC.

The rearrangement joins TRBV7-9 to TRBJ2-1; the D gene is possibly TRBD2 (7 bases). Trimming removed 10 bases at V and 1 base at J, with 17 bases between. This CDR3 region has 15 residues. Germline lookup yields CDR1 SEHNR and CDR2 FQNEAQ (reference sequence). CDR3 in DNA: TGTGCCATACGCCGGGGGGCGGGTTCCTACAATGAGCAGTTCTTC. This gives the protein CAIRRGAGSYNEQFF.

A few counts support this clonotype. V is TRBV5-1 and J is TRBJ2-7, with TRBD1 matching over 11 bases. V shed 1 base and J 3 bases; nucleotides not matched to a gene: 6. CDR1 is SGHRS and CDR2 is YFSETQ in the germline V gene. The CDR3 sequence is 16 residues long. The CDR3 protein is CASSLKAGTGGYEQYF. The CDR3 nucleotides are TGCGCCAGCAGCTTGAAAGCGGGGACAGGGGGCTACGAGCAGTACTTC.

This clonotype was picked up a small number of times. The J gene is TRBJ1-6, the V gene TRBV20-1; 7 bases align to TRBD1. With V trimmed by 1 base and J by 10 bases, 7 bases remained unmatched. CDR1 is DFQATT, CDR2 SNEGSKA, per germline (reference sequence). CDR3 length equals 14 residues. CDR3 sequence: CSARGGQLGSPLHF. The CDR3 region has the DNA TGCAGTGCTAGAGGGGGACAGCTCGGGTCACCCCTCCACTTT.